The 6 T cell receptor beta chains reported below all come from one sample, sequenced in a study of shared clonotypes between healthy human individuals. Sequencing used immunoSEQ multiplex PCR; TCRdb keeps in-frame clones, though not all of them. Of roughly 1 million clones listed, about 75% are singletons. Sequences were obtained from memory CD4+ T cells sorted from blood. Subset of the sample: CD45RA-negative fraction. The source is a man between 18 and 35 years old in good health.

This chain connects TRBV2 to TRBJ2-5, with 9 bases matching TRBD1. J lost 2 bases, V lost 6 bases, and 4 bases had no gene match. Germline V gene data show CDR1 as SNHLY and CDR2 as FYNNEI. This CDR3 is 14 amino acids long. The CDR3 region is CASRQGARQETQYF. The CDR3 region has the DNA TGTGCCAGCAGACAGGGGGCGAGGCAAGAGACCCAGTACTTC.

This chain's CDR3 is CASSLSLGDYGYTF. The CDR3 DNA reads as TGTGCCAGCAGCTTAAGTCTAGGGGACTATGGCTACACCTTC. The chain is built from TRBV5-6 and TRBJ1-2, with D possibly being TRBD1 (5 bases). V was pared by 2 bases and J by 3 bases, with 11 bases between. Germline V gene data show CDR1 as SGHDT and CDR2 as YYEEEE. The CDR3 contains 14 residues.

The J gene is TRBJ1-6, the V gene TRBV2, with 7 bases identical to TRBD1. V gave up 6 bases and J gave up 7 bases; unmatched junction bases: 9. The CDR3 has 15 residues. The germline V gene has CDR1 SNHLY and CDR2 FYNNEI. CDR3 sequence: CASRGGQLQNSPLHF. The CDR3 DNA follows: TGTGCCAGCAGGGGGGGACAGCTTCAGAATTCACCCCTCCACTTT.

Comments on this clone: A much larger clone differs by one base, so this may be a read error. The gene calls are TRBV9 and TRBJ2-7; 8 positions agree with TRBD1. This CDR3 spans 13 amino acids. V gave up 5 bases and J gave up 3 bases; unmatched junction bases: 4. The germline V gene has CDR1 SGDLS and CDR2 YYNGEE. In DNA form, the CDR3 reads TGTGCCAGCAGTCGGACAGGGATCTACGAGCAGTACTTC. Residues: CASSRTGIYEQYF.

This chain joins TRBV4-3 and TRBJ1-5; D not resolved. Deletions cut 0 bases from V and 3 bases from J, with 6 bases between. CDR3 length equals 14 residues. CDR1 LGHNA and CDR2 YSLEER come from the germline V gene. The CDR3 loop reads CASSQDFNNQPQHF. The CDR3, as DNA: TGCGCCAGCAGCCAAGATTTCAACAATCAGCCCCAGCATTTT.

The chain carries TRBV29-1 and TRBJ2-3; 11 bases match TRBD2. The CDR3 has 15 residues. V gave up 4 bases and J gave up 3 bases; unmatched junction bases: 6. Germline V gives CDR1 SQVTM, CDR2 ANQGSEA. The CDR3: CSVASSGRLTDTQYF. For the CDR3, the DNA is TGCAGCGTTGCATCTAGCGGGAGGCTTACAGATACGCAGTATTTT.